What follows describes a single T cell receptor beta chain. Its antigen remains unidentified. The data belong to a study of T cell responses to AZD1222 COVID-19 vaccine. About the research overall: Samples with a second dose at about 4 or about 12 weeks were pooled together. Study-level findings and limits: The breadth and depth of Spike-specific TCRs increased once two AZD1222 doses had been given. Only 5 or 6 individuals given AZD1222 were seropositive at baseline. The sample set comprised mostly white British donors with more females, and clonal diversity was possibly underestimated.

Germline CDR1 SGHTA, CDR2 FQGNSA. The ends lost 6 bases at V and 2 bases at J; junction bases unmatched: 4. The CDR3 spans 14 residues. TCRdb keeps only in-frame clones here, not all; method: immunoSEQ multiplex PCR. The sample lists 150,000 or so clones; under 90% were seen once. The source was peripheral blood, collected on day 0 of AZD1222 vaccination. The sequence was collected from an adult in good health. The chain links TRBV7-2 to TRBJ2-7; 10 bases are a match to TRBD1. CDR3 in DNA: TGTGCCAGCAGACGGACAGGGGGAACCTACGAGCAGTACTTC. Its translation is CASRRTGGTYEQYF.